These T cell receptor beta chains were read from a single sample in a study of early T cells in non-severe SARS-CoV-2 infection. MiXCR, applied by TCRdb to the 5' RACE reads, yields one record per CDR3 protein. The sample includes approximately 81,000 distinct CDR3 sequences, 5.5% to 7.5% of them seen just once. The specimen sequenced was whole blood. Source of these receptors: an adult who was a healthcare worker with PCR-confirmed SARS-CoV-2 infection or an uninfected control (not recorded which). The CDR3 runs from the conserved cysteine through the conserved F or W. The order of the fields is J gene, clone size, V gene, D gene, CDR3 protein, CDR3 DNA. The D gene is left open where the match is weak. The size of a clone is reported for some rows only, either as once, few or many, or as a class for expanded clones.

J gene: TRBJ2-3
clone size: -
V gene: TRBV28
D gene: -
CDR3 protein: CATRRGRGTDTQYF
CDR3 DNA: TGTGCCACCCGGCGGGGGCGGGGGACAGATACGCAGTATTTT

J gene: TRBJ2-6
clone size: many
V gene: TRBV6-4
D gene: -
CDR3 protein: CASSDSASSGANVLTF
CDR3 DNA: TGTGCCAGCAGTGACTCGGCCAGCTCTGGGGCCAACGTCCTGACTTTC

J gene: TRBJ2-7
clone size: few
V gene: TRBV20-1
D gene: TRBD1
CDR3 protein: CSAVEGQGLEQYF
CDR3 DNA: TGCAGTGCTGTCGAGGGACAGGGGCTCGAGCAGTACTTC

J gene: TRBJ1-5
clone size: many
V gene: TRBV7-9
D gene: TRBD1
CDR3 protein: CASSPWEGASNQPQHF
CDR3 DNA: TGTGCCAGCAGCCCTTGGGAGGGGGCGAGCAATCAGCCCCAGCATTTT

J gene: TRBJ2-7
clone size: -
V gene: TRBV15
D gene: TRBD1
CDR3 protein: CATSVTTGGLGEQYF
CDR3 DNA: TGTGCCACCAGCGTCACGACAGGGGGTCTAGGCGAGCAGTACTTC

J gene: TRBJ2-7
clone size: -
V gene: TRBV20-1
D gene: -
CDR3 protein: CSAWTGGEGYEQYF
CDR3 DNA: TGCAGTGCTTGGACAGGCGGGGAGGGCTACGAGCAGTACTTC

J gene: TRBJ2-7
clone size: -
V gene: TRBV15
D gene: -
CDR3 protein: CATSFLSGFHEQYF
CDR3 DNA: TGTGCCACCAGCTTTTTATCAGGGTTTCACGAGCAGTACTTC

J gene: TRBJ2-5
clone size: few
V gene: TRBV7-2
D gene: TRBD2
CDR3 protein: CASSLGTSGRGSYQETQYF
CDR3 DNA: TGTGCCAGCAGCTTAGGGACTAGCGGGAGAGGTTCCTACCAAGAGACCCAGTACTTC

J gene: TRBJ2-1
clone size: many
V gene: TRBV6-2/TRBV6-3
D gene: TRBD1
CDR3 protein: CASSRDSNNEQFF
CDR3 DNA: TGTGCCAGCAGCAGGGACAGCAACAATGAGCAGTTCTTC

J gene: TRBJ1-2
clone size: -
V gene: TRBV28
D gene: TRBD1
CDR3 protein: CATKTGNYGYTF
CDR3 DNA: TGTGCCACCAAGACAGGGAACTATGGCTACACCTTC

J gene: TRBJ1-2
clone size: few
V gene: TRBV5-1
D gene: TRBD1
CDR3 protein: CASSSTGGYNYGYTF
CDR3 DNA: TGCGCCAGCAGCTCAACAGGGGGCTATAACTATGGCTACACCTTC

J gene: TRBJ2-5
clone size: few
V gene: TRBV7-8
D gene: TRBD2
CDR3 protein: CASSNLAGDNGETQYF
CDR3 DNA: TGTGCCAGCAGCAATCTAGCGGGGGACAACGGGGAGACCCAGTACTTC

J gene: TRBJ1-2
clone size: many
V gene: TRBV20-1
D gene: TRBD1
CDR3 protein: CSATPGTGDSSNYGYTF
CDR3 DNA: TGCAGTGCCACACCCGGGACAGGGGATAGTTCCAACTATGGCTACACCTTC

J gene: TRBJ2-2
clone size: few
V gene: TRBV4-3
D gene: -
CDR3 protein: CASSQGQNTGELFF
CDR3 DNA: TGCGCCAGCAGCCAGGGACAGAACACCGGGGAGCTGTTTTTT

J gene: TRBJ2-5
clone size: -
V gene: TRBV12-5
D gene: -
CDR3 protein: CASGLGRGVREETQYF
CDR3 DNA: TGTGCTAGTGGTTTGGGTCGAGGGGTCAGGGAGGAGACCCAGTACTTC

J gene: TRBJ1-1
clone size: few
V gene: TRBV28
D gene: -
CDR3 protein: CASSRGTWRSNTEAFF
CDR3 DNA: TGTGCCAGCAGTCGCGGAACATGGAGATCGAACACTGAAGCTTTCTTT

J gene: TRBJ2-7
clone size: -
V gene: TRBV20-1
D gene: -
CDR3 protein: CSARVGSSYEQYF
CDR3 DNA: TGCAGTGCTAGAGTCGGCTCTTCCTACGAGCAGTACTTC

J gene: TRBJ2-7
clone size: many
V gene: TRBV2
D gene: TRBD1
CDR3 protein: CASSGQGYEQYF
CDR3 DNA: TGTGCCAGCAGCGGACAGGGCTACGAGCAGTACTTC

J gene: TRBJ1-5
clone size: few
V gene: TRBV20-1
D gene: -
CDR3 protein: CSAPKDGANQPQHF
CDR3 DNA: TGCAGTGCACCCAAGGACGGTGCAAATCAGCCCCAGCATTTT

J gene: TRBJ1-1
clone size: few
V gene: TRBV3-1
D gene: TRBD1
CDR3 protein: CASSRAGGMNTEAFF
CDR3 DNA: TGTGCCAGCAGCCGGGCAGGGGGCATGAACACTGAAGCTTTCTTT

J gene: TRBJ2-1
clone size: many
V gene: TRBV12-3/TRBV12-4
D gene: TRBD1
CDR3 protein: CASSEGGTYNEQFF
CDR3 DNA: TGTGCCAGCAGTGAAGGGGGCACCTACAATGAGCAGTTCTTC

J gene: TRBJ2-6
clone size: many
V gene: TRBV27
D gene: -
CDR3 protein: CASSLSVSGPGANVLTF
CDR3 DNA: TGTGCCAGCAGTCTTAGTGTATCAGGGCCTGGGGCCAACGTCCTGACTTTC

J gene: TRBJ1-2
clone size: -
V gene: TRBV7-2
D gene: TRBD1
CDR3 protein: CASSRGPNYGYTF
CDR3 DNA: TGTGCCAGCAGTAGGGGGCCTAACTATGGCTACACCTTC

J gene: TRBJ2-3
clone size: -
V gene: TRBV7-9
D gene: -
CDR3 protein: CASSATDTQYF
CDR3 DNA: TGTGCCAGCAGCGCCACAGATACGCAGTATTTT

J gene: TRBJ2-7
clone size: few
V gene: TRBV5-1
D gene: TRBD2
CDR3 protein: CASSLIGTSGRTEQYF
CDR3 DNA: TGCGCCAGCAGCCTTATTGGTACCAGCGGGAGGACCGAGCAGTACTTC